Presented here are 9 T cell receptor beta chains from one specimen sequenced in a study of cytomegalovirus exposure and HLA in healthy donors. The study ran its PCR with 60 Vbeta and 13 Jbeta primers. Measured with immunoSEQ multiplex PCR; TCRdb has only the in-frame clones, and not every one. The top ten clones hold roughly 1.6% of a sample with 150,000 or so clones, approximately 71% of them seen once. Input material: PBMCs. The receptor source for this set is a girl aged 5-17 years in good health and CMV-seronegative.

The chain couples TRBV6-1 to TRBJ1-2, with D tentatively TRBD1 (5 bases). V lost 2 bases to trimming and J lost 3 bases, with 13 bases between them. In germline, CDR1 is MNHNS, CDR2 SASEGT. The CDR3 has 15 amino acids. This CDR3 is CASSESPGRYYGYTF. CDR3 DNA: TGTGCCAGCAGTGAAAGCCCAGGGAGGTACTATGGCTACACCTTC.

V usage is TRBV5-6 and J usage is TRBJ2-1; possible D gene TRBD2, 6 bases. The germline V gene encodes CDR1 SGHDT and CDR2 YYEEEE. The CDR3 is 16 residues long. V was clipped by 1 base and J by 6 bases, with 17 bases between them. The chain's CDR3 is CASSLNGGAIRNEQFF. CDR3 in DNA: TGTGCCAGCAGCTTGAACGGGGGAGCTATACGCAATGAGCAGTTCTTC.

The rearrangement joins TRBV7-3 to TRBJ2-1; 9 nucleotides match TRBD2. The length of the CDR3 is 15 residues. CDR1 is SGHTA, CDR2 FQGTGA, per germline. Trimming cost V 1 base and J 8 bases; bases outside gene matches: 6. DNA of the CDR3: TGTGCCAGCAGCTTAAGTAGCGGGGGCAGGGATGAGCAGTTCTTC. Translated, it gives CASSLSSGGRDEQFF.

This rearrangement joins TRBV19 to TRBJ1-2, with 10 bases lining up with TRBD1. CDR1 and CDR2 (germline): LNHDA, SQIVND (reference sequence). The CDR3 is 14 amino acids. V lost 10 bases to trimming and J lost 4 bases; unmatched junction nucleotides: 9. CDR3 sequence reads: CATGIGQGVYGYTF. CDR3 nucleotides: TGTGCCACCGGAATTGGACAGGGGGTCTATGGCTACACCTTC. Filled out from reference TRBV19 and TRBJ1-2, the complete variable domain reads DGGITQSPKYLFRKEGQNVTLSCEQNLNHDAMYWYRQDPGQGLRLIYYSQIVNDFQKGDIAEGYSVSREKKESFPLTVTSAQKNPTAFYLCATGIGQGVYGYTFGSGTRLTVV.

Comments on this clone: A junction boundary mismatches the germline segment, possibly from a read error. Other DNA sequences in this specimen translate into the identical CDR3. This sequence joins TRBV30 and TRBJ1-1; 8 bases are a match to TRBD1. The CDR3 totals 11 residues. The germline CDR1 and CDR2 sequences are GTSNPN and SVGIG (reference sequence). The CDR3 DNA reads TGTGCCTGCCGACAGGGGAGTGAAGCCTTCTTT. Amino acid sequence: CACRQGSEAFF.

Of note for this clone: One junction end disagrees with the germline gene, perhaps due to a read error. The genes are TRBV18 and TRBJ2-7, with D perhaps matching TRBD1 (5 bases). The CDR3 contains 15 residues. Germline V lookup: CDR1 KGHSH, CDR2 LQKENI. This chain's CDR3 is CASSPLGATAYEQYF. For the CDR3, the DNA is TGTGCCAGCTCCCCACTTGGGGCCACTGCCTACGAGCAGTACTTC. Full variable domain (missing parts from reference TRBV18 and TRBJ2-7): NAGVMQNPRHLVRRRGQEARLRCSPMKGHSHVYWYRQLPEEGLKFMVYLQKENIIDESGMPKERFSAEFPKEGPSILRIQQVVRGDSAAYFCASSPLGATAYEQYFGPGTRLTVT.

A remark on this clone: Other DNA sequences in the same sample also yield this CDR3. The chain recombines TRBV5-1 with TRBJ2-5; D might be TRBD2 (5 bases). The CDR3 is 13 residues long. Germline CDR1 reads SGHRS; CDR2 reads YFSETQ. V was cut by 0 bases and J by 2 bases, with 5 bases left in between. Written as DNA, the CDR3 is TGCGCCAGCAGCTTGGGACTACAAGAGACCCAGTACTTC. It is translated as CASSLGLQETQYF.

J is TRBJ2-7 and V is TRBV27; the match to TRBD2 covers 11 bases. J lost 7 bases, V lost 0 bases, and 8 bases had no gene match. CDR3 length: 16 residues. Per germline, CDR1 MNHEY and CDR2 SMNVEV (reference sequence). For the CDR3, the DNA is TGTGCCAGCAGTTTATCGATACTAGCGGGGGCGGAGGAGCAGTACTTC. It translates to CASSLSILAGAEEQYF.

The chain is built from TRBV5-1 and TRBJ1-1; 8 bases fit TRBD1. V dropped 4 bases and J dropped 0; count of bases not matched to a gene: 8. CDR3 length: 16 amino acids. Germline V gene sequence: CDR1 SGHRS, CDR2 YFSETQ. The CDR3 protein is CASSPGTGPMNTEAFF. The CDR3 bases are TGCGCCAGCAGCCCGGGGACAGGCCCCATGAACACTGAAGCTTTCTTT. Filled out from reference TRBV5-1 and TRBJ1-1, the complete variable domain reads KAGVTQTPRYLIKTRGQQVTLSCSPISGHRSVSWYQQTPGQGLQFLFEYFSETQRNKGNFPGRFSGRQFSNSRSEMNVSTLELGDSALYLCASSPGTGPMNTEAFFGQGTRLTVV.